One sample yielded the 10 T cell receptor beta chains listed below, sequenced in a study of cytomegalovirus exposure and HLA in healthy donors. Primers for the PCR totalled 60 Vbeta and 13 Jbeta. Sequenced by immunoSEQ multiplex PCR; TCRdb stores in-frame clones only, minus some. This table has 95,000 to 150,000 clones, approximately 75% appearing once. Sequencing input: PBMCs. Receptor source: a man aged 40-55 years in good health and CMV-seronegative.

The sample holds one count of this clone. The chain employs TRBV19 and TRBJ2-3, with a tentative D call TRBD2 (6 bases). The CDR3 is 13 amino acids. V was cut by 4 bases and J by 6 bases, with 11 bases left in between. The germline V gene encodes CDR1 LNHDA and CDR2 SQIVND (reference sequence). The CDR3 sequence: CASSNVGGDTQYF. The CDR3 DNA reads TGTGCCAGTAGTAATGTTGGGGGGGATACGCAGTATTTT.

The genes are TRBV10-3 and TRBJ1-1; TRBD1 matches at 7 bases. The J segment lost 4 bases and the V segment lost 0 bases, leaving 2 bases of the junction unmatched. CDR3 length equals 14 residues. CDR1 and CDR2 from the germline V gene are ENHRY and SYGVKD. The CDR3 DNA follows: TGTGCCATCAGTGAGTCGAGGGGGCTCACTGAAGCTTTCTTT. Translation: CAISESRGLTEAFF.

Note on this clone: In the same sample, other DNA sequences code for this CDR3. The chain has TRBV19 and TRBJ1-5; 8 bases agree with TRBD1. Germline V gene data show CDR1 as LNHDA and CDR2 as SQIVND (reference sequence). The CDR3 covers 15 residues. The junction had 10 bases not matched to a gene; V was cut back by 7 bases and J by 5 bases. The CDR3 here is CASNPGQGGYQPQHF. In DNA, the CDR3 is TGTGCCAGTAACCCCGGACAGGGAGGGTATCAGCCCCAGCATTTT.

V gene TRBV7-9 combines with J gene TRBJ1-3, with TRBD1 matching over 9 bases. V dropped 0 bases and J dropped 0; count of bases not matched to a gene: 3. Germline V lookup: CDR1 SEHNR, CDR2 FQNEAQ (reference sequence). The CDR3 is 17 residues long. The CDR3 DNA reads TGTGCCAGCAGCTTAGCCCTGGACAGGGGCTCTGGAAACACCATATATTTT. This sequence encodes CASSLALDRGSGNTIYF.

V usage is TRBV5-1 and J usage is TRBJ2-5, with 7 bases matching TRBD2. The CDR3 is 13 residues long. Germline loops: CDR1 SGHRS, CDR2 YFSETQ. V shed 0 bases and J 4 bases; nucleotides not matched to a gene: 0. CDR3 nucleotides: TGCGCCAGCAGCTTGGGCGGGGGAGAGACCCAGTACTTC. It translates to CASSLGGGETQYF. Together with reference TRBV5-1 and TRBJ2-5, the CDR3 gives the full variable domain: KAGVTQTPRYLIKTRGQQVTLSCSPISGHRSVSWYQQTPGQGLQFLFEYFSETQRNKGNFPGRFSGRQFSNSRSEMNVSTLELGDSALYLCASSLGGGETQYFGPGTRLLVL.

This chain joins TRBV28 and TRBJ1-5; maybe TRBD1 (5 bases). CDR3 length equals 14 residues. V was cut by 8 bases and J by 5 bases, with 16 bases left in between. The germline gives CDR1 MDHEN, CDR2 SYDVKM. CDR3 sequence (DNA): TGTGCCAGCCGATCGACAGCTCCCCATCAGCCCCAGCATTTT. Its protein product is CASRSTAPHQPQHF.

The chain combines TRBV28 with TRBJ2-5; a weak D match, TRBD1 (6 bases). The germline gives CDR1 MDHEN, CDR2 SYDVKM. With 6 bases removed from V and 5 bases from J, the gap between germline ends came to 22 bases. The CDR3 totals 16 residues. In DNA form, the CDR3 reads TGTGCCAGCAGGAAAGGACCCGGGACACCCGAGGAGACCCAGTACTTC. Translating it yields CASRKGPGTPEETQYF.

Concerning this clone itself: One junction end disagrees with the germline gene, perhaps due to a read error. The genes are TRBV28 and TRBJ2-2; possible D gene TRBD1, 6 bases. The CDR3 covers 15 residues. The germline V gene has CDR1 MDHEN and CDR2 SYDVKM. This chain's CDR3 is CAGSLWDTGAGELFF. In nucleotides, the CDR3 is TGTGCCGGCAGTTTATGGGACACCGGAGCCGGGGAGCTGTTTTTT.

CDR3 sequence: CASIGSGRVSDEQFF. CDR3 nucleotides: TGTGCCAGCATTGGTAGCGGGAGGGTTAGTGATGAGCAGTTCTTC. The chain combines TRBV6-1 with TRBJ2-1; 11 bases line up with TRBD2. J gave up 8 bases and V 7 bases, and 10 bases lay outside the gene matches. In germline, CDR1 is MNHNS, CDR2 SASEGT. This CDR3 region has 15 residues.

CDR3 residues: CASSLESGAEPQHF. CDR3 sequence (DNA): TGTGCCAGCAGCTTAGAATCAGGGGCTGAGCCCCAGCATTTT. V usage is TRBV7-9 and J usage is TRBJ1-5; the D gene is possibly TRBD1 (6 bases). V gave up 1 base and J gave up 8 bases, with 12 bases separating them. This CDR3 contains 14 residues. Germline V gives CDR1 SEHNR, CDR2 FQNEAQ (reference sequence).